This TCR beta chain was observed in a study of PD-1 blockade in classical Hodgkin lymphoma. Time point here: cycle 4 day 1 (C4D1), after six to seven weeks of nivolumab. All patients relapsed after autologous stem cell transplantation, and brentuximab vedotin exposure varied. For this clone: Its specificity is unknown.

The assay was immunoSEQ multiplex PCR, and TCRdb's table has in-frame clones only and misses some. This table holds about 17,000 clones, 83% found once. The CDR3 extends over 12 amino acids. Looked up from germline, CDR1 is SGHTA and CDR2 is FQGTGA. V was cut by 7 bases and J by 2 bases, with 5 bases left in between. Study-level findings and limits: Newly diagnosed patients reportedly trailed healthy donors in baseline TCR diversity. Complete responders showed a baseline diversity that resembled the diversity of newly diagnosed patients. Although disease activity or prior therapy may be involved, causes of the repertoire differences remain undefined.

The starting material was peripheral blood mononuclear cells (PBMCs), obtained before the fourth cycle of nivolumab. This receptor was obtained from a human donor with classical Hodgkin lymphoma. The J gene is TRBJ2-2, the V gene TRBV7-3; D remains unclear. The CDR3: CASTRNTGELFF. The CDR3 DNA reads TGTGCCAGCACTCGTAACACCGGGGAGCTGTTTTTT.